Presented here are 20 T cell receptor beta chains from one specimen sequenced in a study of early T cells in non-severe SARS-CoV-2 infection (dated by TCRdb to about 2021). The library was built by means of 5' RACE. TCRdb records NextSeq 500 as the sequencer. TCRdb cleaned the public reads at Q25 with fastp, built clones with MiXCR and kept in-frame beta chains. Rows matching on CDR3 protein sequence are summarized as one entry with the most common DNA and genes. For this sample the table gives 40,000 to 55,000 distinct CDR3 sequences, of which 13% were detected only once. The ten largest clones capture 10% of the sample. Sequenced material: whole blood. Receptor source: an adult who was a healthcare worker with PCR-confirmed SARS-CoV-2 infection or an uninfected control (not recorded which).

This clonotype was counted ten times or more. The DNA for the CDR3 is TGTGCCAGCACCCAGCAACTGGGGAGCTCACCCCTCCACTTT. This gives the protein CASTQQLGSSPLHF. This sequence joins TRBV6-6 and TRBJ1-6; D ambiguous. Trimming took 7 bases from V and 10 from J, leaving 17 bases between them. CDR1 is MNHNY, CDR2 SVGAGI, per germline (reference sequence). The CDR3 loop spans 14 amino acids.

This clonotype has a handful of counts. This chain uses TRBV21-1 with TRBJ1-2; TRBD1 is the table's D call and was not checked against the DNA. TRBV21-1 is reported as a pseudogene. The CDR3 sequence is 15 residues long. The CDR3 sequence is CASSPRTDTNYGYTF. The DNA for the CDR3 is TGTGCCAGCAGCCCTCGGACAGATACTAACTATGGCTACACCTTC.

This clonotype has only a few counts. The V gene is TRBV9, the J gene TRBJ2-5; D possibly uses TRBD1 or TRBD2 (5 bases each). This CDR3 is 13 amino acids long. The germline V gene has CDR1 SGDLS and CDR2 YYNGEE. The V end lost 2 bases, the J end lost 3 bases, and 8 bases lay between the germline ends. In DNA form, the CDR3 reads TGTGCCAGCAGCGTTGGGGGTGAAGAGACCCAGTACTTC. Its translation: CASSVGGEETQYF.

This clonotype has at least ten counts. The rearrangement links TRBV18 to TRBJ1-1; TRBD1 matches 9 bases. The length of the CDR3 is 15 residues. Per the germline V gene, CDR1 is KGHSH and CDR2 is LQKENI. Trimming took 6 bases from V and 1 from J; bases not matched to a gene: 6. CDR3: CASSRGQGSNTEAFF. CDR3 nucleotides: TGTGCCAGCTCGCGCGGACAGGGGTCGAACACTGAAGCTTTCTTT.

This clonotype was seen at least ten times. J is TRBJ2-7 and V is TRBV7-2, with D tentatively TRBD2 (6 bases). Per germline, CDR1 SGHTA and CDR2 FQGNSA. The V and J ends lost 1 base and 1 base respectively, with 11 bases between them. This CDR3 spans 15 amino acids. DNA for the CDR3: TGTGCCAGCAGCTTAGGGCCCCGGGGGTCCTACGAGCAGTACTTC. It codes for CASSLGPRGSYEQYF.

In its sample, this clonotype was seen many times. The V call is TRBV6-5, the J call TRBJ2-4; perhaps TRBD1 as D (6 bases). CDR3 size: 16 residues. V lost 4 bases and J 0 bases, leaving 13 bases between the germline ends. Germline assignment: CDR1 MNHEY and CDR2 SVGAGI. In nucleotides, the CDR3 is TGTGCCAGCAGTTCTGGACAGTCGTTAGCCAAAAACATTCAGTACTTC. Residues: CASSSGQSLAKNIQYF.

This clonotype was seen at least ten times. The genes are TRBV6-1 and TRBJ2-3, with TRBD2 matching over 7 bases. Germline-derived CDR1 and CDR2 are MNHNS and SASEGT. The V gene end was trimmed by 0 bases and the J gene end by 0 bases; junction bases not matched to a gene: 3. This CDR3 comprises 16 residues. CDR3 loop: CASSEARGFSTDTQYF. The CDR3 DNA follows: TGTGCCAGCAGTGAAGCGCGGGGGTTTAGCACAGATACGCAGTATTTT.

This clonotype was observed many times. V gene TRBV12-3 or TRBV12-4 combines with J gene TRBJ2-7; a weak D match, TRBD2 (6 bases). The CDR3 loop spans 14 amino acids. V lost 3 bases and J lost 7, with 16 bases in between. The CDR3 sequence: CASSLGGARREQYF. The DNA of the CDR3 is TGTGCCAGCAGTTTGGGCGGGGCCCGTCGGGAGCAGTACTTC.

The chain recombines TRBV9 with TRBJ2-1; D gene unclear. With 0 bases removed from V and 0 bases from J, the gap between germline ends came to 7 bases. Germline V lookup: CDR1 SGDLS, CDR2 YYNGEE. There are 15 residues in the CDR3. The CDR3 coding sequence is TGTGCCAGCAGCGTAGCCCGGAGCTCCTACAATGAGCAGTTCTTC. It encodes CASSVARSSYNEQFF.

This clonotype was seen only a few times. This rearrangement joins TRBV6-5 to TRBJ1-1, with D maybe TRBD1 (6 bases). The germline V and J ends were trimmed by 3 bases and 6 bases, with 14 bases remaining between them. Germline lookup yields CDR1 MNHEY and CDR2 SVGAGI. The CDR3 covers 14 residues. In DNA, the CDR3 is TGTGCCAGCAGTTATTTCAGGGGTAGCGCTGAAGCTTTCTTT. Amino acids: CASSYFRGSAEAFF.

The V and J genes are TRBV5-1 and TRBJ2-1; 9 bases line up with TRBD1. Germline CDR1 and CDR2: SGHRS and YFSETQ. The CDR3 contains 15 residues. With V trimmed by 4 bases and J by 2 bases, 4 bases remained unmatched. The CDR3 is CASSPRTGAYNEQFF. CDR3 bases: TGCGCCAGCAGCCCGCGGACAGGGGCCTACAATGAGCAGTTCTTC.

The sample holds many counts of this clonotype. The chain has TRBV6-6 and TRBJ1-1, with TRBD1 as a possible D gene (6 bases). The CDR3 consists of 11 residues. From germline, CDR1 is MNHNY and CDR2 SVGAGI (reference sequence). Trimming left V 10 bases short and J 8 bases short, with 14 bases between. The CDR3 loop reads CATSRGTEAFF. CDR3 DNA: TGTGCCACTTCACGCGGGACAGAAGCTTTCTTT.

This clonotype was detected many times. The J gene is TRBJ1-2, the V gene TRBV12-3 or TRBV12-4; D ambiguous. This CDR3 is 14 amino acids long. Trimming removed 3 bases from V and 0 bases from J, with 8 bases in between. The CDR3 spells CASSLGISNYGYTF. For the CDR3, the DNA is TGTGCCAGCAGTTTGGGCATCTCTAACTATGGCTACACCTTC.

This clonotype has a single count. The junction does not match germline at one end; this may be a read error. V gene TRBV29-1 combines with J gene TRBJ1-1; D unclear. In germline, CDR1 is SQVTM, CDR2 ANQGSEA. CDR3 length equals 12 residues. As DNA, the CDR3 is TGCAGCGTTGAACTGGAGAACACTGAAGCCTTCTTT. Protein sequence: CSVELENTEAFF.

This clonotype was counted many times. For the CDR3, the DNA is TGCGCCAGCAGCCTGACAGGGGGCCATAGCAATCAGCCCCAGCATTTT. This encodes CASSLTGGHSNQPQHF. The chain is built from TRBV5-1 and TRBJ1-5; 10 nucleotides match TRBD1. CDR3 length equals 16 residues. Trimming took 4 bases from V and 0 from J; bases not matched to a gene: 4. Germline V gives CDR1 SGHRS, CDR2 YFSETQ.

This sequence joins TRBV9 and TRBJ2-3; 9 bases line up with TRBD2. V was clipped by 0 bases and J by 4 bases; unmatched bases: 3. CDR1 and CDR2 (germline): SGDLS, YYNGEE. This CDR3 is built from 15 residues. In DNA form, the CDR3 reads TGTGCCAGCAGCGTAGAGCGGGGGGTTTCAGATACGCAGTATTTT. Translated, it gives CASSVERGVSDTQYF. Full variable domain (missing parts from reference TRBV9 and TRBJ2-3): DSGVTQTPKHLITATGQRVTLRCSPRSGDLSVYWYQQSLDQGLQFLIQYYNGEERAKGNILERFSAQQFPDLHSELNLSSLELGDSALYFCASSVERGVSDTQYFGPGTRLTVL.

This clonotype was counted at least ten times. This chain joins TRBV27 and TRBJ2-7; TRBD1 matches at 9 bases. Per the germline V gene, CDR1 is MNHEY and CDR2 is SMNVEV (reference sequence). CDR3 length equals 16 residues. J was trimmed by 4 bases and V by 1 base; bases with no gene match: 8. The CDR3 sequence is CASSLFYRGQGYEQYF. As DNA, the CDR3 is TGTGCCAGCAGTTTATTTTACAGGGGGCAAGGTTACGAGCAGTACTTC.

V and J are TRBV4-1 and TRBJ1-2; D is possibly TRBD1 (5 bases). The CDR3 length is 16 residues. In germline, CDR1 is MGHRA, CDR2 YSYEKL. V was shortened by 0 bases and J by 0 bases, with 11 bases between the two germline ends. The CDR3 loop is CASSQDHGGTNYGYTF. The CDR3 bases are TGCGCCAGCAGCCAAGATCATGGGGGGACTAACTATGGCTACACCTTC.

The rearrangement joins TRBV18 to TRBJ2-1, with D possibly being TRBD1 (5 bases). V was trimmed by 3 bases and J by 4 bases, leaving 10 bases between them. Germline-derived CDR1 and CDR2 are KGHSH and LQKENI. This CDR3 contains 14 residues. Written as DNA, the CDR3 is TGTGCCAGCTCACCGAAAGGGGATTACAATGAGCAGTTCTTC. This encodes CASSPKGDYNEQFF.

This chain links TRBV12-3 or TRBV12-4 with TRBJ1-1; no definite D call. This CDR3 spans 14 amino acids. V lost 10 bases and J 1 base, leaving 16 bases between the germline ends. In nucleotides, the CDR3 is TGTGCCACCCTTAAAGAAGGGCAGAACACTGAAGCTTTCTTT. Residues: CATLKEGQNTEAFF.